Shown below are 6 T cell receptor beta chains from a single sample sequenced in a study of blood T cells in healthy people across ages. With a J-beta primer mix and a sample-barcoded 5' primer, a second PCR ran roughly 6 to 11 cycles. MiXCR was run by TCRdb on the 5' RACE reads, yielding one entry per CDR3 protein. The sample lists some 1,500,000 distinct CDR3 sequences; about 45% were seen once. Sequencing input: blood. These TCRs come from a woman aged 18-30 years in good health.

This clonotype was counted only a few times. The chain employs TRBV25-1 and TRBJ1-1; D is uncertain. The V and J ends lost 4 bases and 5 bases respectively, with 8 bases between them. Germline values: CDR1 MGHDK, CDR2 SYGVNS. The CDR3 extends over 12 amino acids. The CDR3 loop reads CASSAYNTEAFF. CDR3 DNA sequence: TGTGCCAGCAGTGCCTATAATACTGAAGCTTTCTTT.

This clonotype was seen a few times. The V and J genes are TRBV7-9 and TRBJ2-5; 11 bases are shared with TRBD1. Judging by the DNA end, TRBJ2-7 fits better; the J call may be wrong. Germline V gene lookup returns CDR1 SEHNR and CDR2 FQNEAQ (reference sequence). The CDR3 totals 15 residues. Here the CDR3 reads CASSPGQGAKSEQYF. The DNA for the CDR3 is TGTGCCAGCAGCCCCGGACAGGGGGCTAAGTCCGAGCAGTACTTC.

This clonotype was picked up many times. The chain is built from TRBV20-1 and TRBJ2-3, with no clear D. CDR3 length: 14 amino acids. CDR1 is DFQATT, CDR2 SNEGSKA, per germline (reference sequence). The V and J ends lost 2 bases and 1 base respectively, with 10 bases between them. DNA of the CDR3: TGCAGTGCTAGAAGGCAACCAGGCACAGATACGCAGTATTTT. Translation gives CSARRQPGTDTQYF.

This clonotype was found once. The junction differs from germline at one of its ends, possibly a read error. The chain links TRBV20-1 to TRBJ2-1; weak D call: TRBD2 (7 bases). This CDR3 has 15 amino acids. Germline loops: CDR1 DFQATT, CDR2 SNEGSKA (reference sequence). CDR3 sequence: CSARVRGHSYNKQFF. The CDR3 DNA is TGCAGTGCTAGAGTGCGGGGGCACTCCTACAATAAGCAGTTCTTC.

This clonotype showed up just a few times. This rearrangement joins TRBV29-1 to TRBJ2-5, with 7 bases aligning to TRBD2. V shed 6 bases, J shed 5 bases, and the junction held 9 bases outside the gene matches. CDR1 and CDR2 (germline): SQVTM, ANQGSEA. The CDR3 extends over 13 amino acids. CDR3 bases: TGCAGCGTATCAGGGAGGGCTCGGGAGACCCAGTACTTC. Protein product: CSVSGRARETQYF.

This clonotype was detected a few times. This chain connects TRBV7-9 to TRBJ2-1, with 7 bases aligning to TRBD1. V lost 6 bases, J lost 8 bases, and 13 bases stayed unmatched. CDR1 is SEHNR, CDR2 FQNEAQ, per germline (reference sequence). There are 15 residues in the CDR3. CDR3 sequence reads: CASRQDRVSGYEQFF. The DNA of the CDR3 is TGTGCCAGCAGGCAAGACAGGGTTTCGGGCTATGAGCAGTTCTTC. Looking up the rest from reference TRBV7-9 and TRBJ2-1 gives the full variable domain: DTGVSQNPRHKITKRGQNVTFRCDPISEHNRLYWYRQTLGQGPEFLTYFQNEAQLEKSRLLSDRFSAERPKGSFSTLEIQRTEQGDSAMYLCASRQDRVSGYEQFFGPGTRLTVL.